This T cell receptor beta chain was retrieved from a study of technical replicates of blood from a few donors (dated by TCRdb to between 2016 and 2019). The CDR3 goes from the cysteine to the phenylalanine over 14 residues. Of the read, only the CDR3 DNA is kept; its 42 bases are in frame from base 1. CDR1 SGHRS and CDR2 YFSETQ were looked up in the germline V gene. The germline ends are 18 bases apart after V is trimmed by 4 bases and J by 8 bases. A remark on this clone: The antigen this receptor binds is unknown. No much larger clone exists at a distance of one base, and base qualities are not known.

To prepare the library, the immunoSEQ multiplex PCR assay was applied. This is the immuneACCESS table as TCRdb keeps it, with only in-frame sequences that have V and J called. A part of the clones is gone; compared with another copy, unresolved V genes explain less than half, and the rest is unexplained. The sample yields 50,000 to 55,000 clones; 86% were counted once. The biggest ten clones account for 5.6% of the sample. Recombination connected TRBV5-1 to TRBJ1-1; a confident D gene designation cannot be given. The specimen sequenced was PBMCs. The clonotype originates from a human donor in good health. Some clones in this sample may be carry-over from other donors' samples. The nucleotide sequence reads TGCGCCAGCAGCCCTGGCCCATGGGCGCCGGAAGCTTTCTTT. This codes for CASSPGPWAPEAFF.